This T cell receptor beta chain appears in the sequencing data of a study of control samples from healthy donors and cancer patients. The V segment lost 3 bases and the J segment 0 bases; nucleotides outside the gene matches: 7. In germline, CDR1 is LNHDA, CDR2 SQIVND (reference sequence). The CDR3 has 17 residues. The repertoire was sequenced with immunoSEQ multiplex PCR; TCRdb's copy has only in-frame clones and lacks some. This table has about 130,000 clones, under 95% appearing once. Sequencing was performed on PBMCs. The rearrangement joins TRBV19 to TRBJ1-1; 10 bases line up with TRBD1. This receptor was obtained from a man aged 50 to 60 with head and neck cancer. The CDR3: CASSIRQGAGLNTEAFF. The CDR3 DNA sequence: TGTGCCAGTAGTATTCGACAGGGGGCTGGGCTGAACACTGAAGCTTTCTTT.